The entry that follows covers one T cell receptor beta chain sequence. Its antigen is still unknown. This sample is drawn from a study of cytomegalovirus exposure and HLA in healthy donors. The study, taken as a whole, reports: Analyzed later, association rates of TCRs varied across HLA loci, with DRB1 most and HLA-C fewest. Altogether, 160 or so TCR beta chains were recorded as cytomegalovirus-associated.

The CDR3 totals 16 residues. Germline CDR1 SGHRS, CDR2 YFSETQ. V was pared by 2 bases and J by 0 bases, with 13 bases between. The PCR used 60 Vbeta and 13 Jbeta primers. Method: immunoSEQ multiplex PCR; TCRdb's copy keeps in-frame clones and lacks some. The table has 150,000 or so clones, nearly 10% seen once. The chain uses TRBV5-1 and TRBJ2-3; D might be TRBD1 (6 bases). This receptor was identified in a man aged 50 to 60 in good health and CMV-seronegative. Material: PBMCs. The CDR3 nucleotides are TGCGCCAGCAGCTTAGGGGGTTCTACTAGCACAGATACGCAGTATTTT. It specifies CASSLGGSTSTDTQYF.